This entry lists 20 T cell receptor beta chains sequenced from one sample in a study of blood T cell repertoires in COVID-19. TCRdb's table, derived via immunoSEQ multiplex PCR, lists solely in-frame clones and lacks some. Of 200,000 to 250,000 clones listed, 85% were seen once; the top ten hold 4.5% to 6%. Sequencing used peripheral blood. The receptor source for this set is a man aged 45 to 65 with COVID-19, enrolled during active disease.

This chain connects TRBV7-9 to TRBJ2-1; D may be TRBD1 (6 bases). From germline, CDR1 is SEHNR and CDR2 FQNEAQ (reference sequence). Between the trimmed V and J ends, which lost 3 bases and 4 bases, there was a span of 19 bases. This CDR3 contains 17 residues. DNA of the CDR3: TGTGCCAGCAGCTTCCCAAGGACAGCTTTAAATTACAATGAGCAGTTCTTC. Amino acids: CASSFPRTALNYNEQFF.

This chain links TRBV9 with TRBJ1-2; D unclear. Germline CDR1 is SGDLS and CDR2 is YYNGEE. Trimming took 4 bases from V and 4 from J, leaving 20 bases between them. The CDR3 is 16 residues long. The CDR3: CASSPVGQVALYGYTF. CDR3 DNA: TGTGCCAGCAGCCCAGTGGGCCAGGTCGCCCTCTATGGCTACACCTTC.

The V and J genes are TRBV3-1 (or the pseudogene TRBV3-2) and TRBJ2-3; 8 bases line up with TRBD1. The ends lost 4 bases at V and 2 bases at J; junction bases unmatched: 23. The CDR3 has 21 amino acids. The germline gives CDR1 LGHDT, CDR2 YNNKEL (reference sequence). CDR3 in DNA: TGTGCCAGCAGCCGAAGTCCTTTAAGGACAGGGAGCTCGTGGGACACAGATACGCAGTATTTT. This translates into CASSRSPLRTGSSWDTDTQYF.

This sequence joins TRBV5-5 and TRBJ2-5; D uncertain. V lost 0 bases to trimming and J lost 5 bases, with 11 bases between them. CDR1 SGHKS and CDR2 YYEKEE come from the germline V gene (reference sequence). The CDR3 runs 14 residues. The CDR3 DNA sequence: TGTGCCAGCAGCTTGGTTATGGGCACGGAGACCCAGTACTTC. It translates to CASSLVMGTETQYF.

The chain couples TRBV6-6 to TRBJ1-5; 9 bases are a match to TRBD1. Trimming removed 5 bases from V and 4 bases from J; junction bases left unmatched: 6. CDR1 and CDR2 (germline): MNHNY, SVGAGI (reference sequence). The CDR3 sequence is 15 residues long. The CDR3 is CASSGAGTGNQPQHF. The CDR3 DNA is TGTGCCAGCAGTGGGGCCGGGACAGGGAATCAGCCCCAGCATTTT.

The chain joins TRBV4-2 to TRBJ2-5; 8 nucleotides align to TRBD2. The CDR3 is 16 residues long. CDR1 is LGHNA and CDR2 is YNFKEQ in the germline V gene. The trim removed 3 bases at V and 1 base at J, leaving 7 bases unmatched. CDR3 protein: CASSHGGGRSQETQYF. The CDR3 nucleotides are TGTGCCAGCAGCCATGGCGGGGGGCGGTCCCAAGAGACCCAGTACTTC.

In this sample, this clone turned up many times. For the CDR3, the DNA is TGTGCCAGCAGTCCCAGCGGGGTCCCCTACAATGAGCAGTTCTTC. Translation: CASSPSGVPYNEQFF. The chain joins TRBV11-1 to TRBJ2-1, with 7 bases that match TRBD2. The germline CDR1 and CDR2 sequences are SGHAT and FQDESV (reference sequence). J lost 2 bases, V lost 6 bases, and 7 bases had no gene match. The length of the CDR3 is 15 residues.

The chain joins TRBV6-5 to TRBJ1-2; D is uncertain. The CDR3 has 14 residues. CDR1 MNHEY and CDR2 SVGAGI come from the germline V gene. Trimming left V 2 bases short and J 4 bases short, with 11 bases between. CDR3 coding DNA: TGTGCCAGCAGTTACGCGCAGGCGGGCTATGGCTACACCTTC. This translates into CASSYAQAGYGYTF.

This chain connects TRBV30 to TRBJ1-2, with D hard to call. Germline-derived CDR1 and CDR2 are GTSNPN and SVGIG (reference sequence). The CDR3 has 12 residues. Trimming left V 0 bases short and J 5 bases short, with 7 bases between. Here the CDR3 reads CAWSVGMYGYTF. CDR3 nucleotides: TGTGCCTGGAGTGTTGGCATGTATGGCTACACCTTC.

The chain links TRBV6-5 to TRBJ2-7; perhaps TRBD2 as D (6 bases). Per the germline V gene, CDR1 is MNHEY and CDR2 is SVGAGI. The length of the CDR3 is 15 residues. Between the trimmed V and J ends, which lost 6 bases and 0 bases, there was a span of 15 bases. CDR3 DNA: TGTGCCAGCAGATTCTCGGGACTTAGCTCCTACGAGCAGTACTTC. Translating gives CASRFSGLSSYEQYF.

V gene TRBV18 combines with J gene TRBJ1-3, with 8 positions matching TRBD1. V shed 2 bases, J shed 7 bases, and the junction held 10 bases outside the gene matches. Germline V gene sequence: CDR1 KGHSH, CDR2 LQKENI. The CDR3 is made up of 16 amino acids. The CDR3 is CASSPGQGSYRNTIYF. DNA of the CDR3: TGTGCCAGCTCACCAGGACAGGGATCTTACCGGAACACCATATATTTT.

V is TRBV9 and J is TRBJ2-3, with 7 bases matching TRBD2. This CDR3 comprises 16 residues. Germline loops: CDR1 SGDLS, CDR2 YYNGEE. After removal of 1 base from V and 3 bases from J, the junction contained 8 bases not matched to a gene. The DNA of the CDR3 is TGTGCCAGCAGCGTAAATCCAGCGGGGATGACAGATACGCAGTATTTT. It is translated as CASSVNPAGMTDTQYF.

CDR3 loop: CASSFQGWLSGNTIYF. The CDR3 DNA follows: TGTGCCAGCAGCTTTCAGGGATGGCTATCTGGAAACACCATATATTTT. V usage is TRBV7-8 and J usage is TRBJ1-3, with D perhaps matching TRBD1 (5 bases). Germline lookup yields CDR1 SGHVS and CDR2 FQNEAQ. This CDR3 comprises 16 residues. V lost 3 bases, J lost 1 base, and 13 bases lay in between.

The chain is built from TRBV4-1 and TRBJ2-2, with 9 positions matching TRBD2. Germline loops: CDR1 MGHRA, CDR2 YSYEKL. V lost 1 base and J lost 5; bases outside the gene matches: 11. This CDR3 region has 18 residues. Here the CDR3 DNA reads TGCGCCAGCAGCCAAGGTCCCGCGGGGGGGCCACTTACCGGGGAGCTGTTTTTT. Protein: CASSQGPAGGPLTGELFF.

This chain uses TRBV6-1 with TRBJ1-6; 7 nucleotides match TRBD1. The CDR3 runs 16 residues. With V trimmed by 3 bases and J by 10 bases, 12 bases remained unmatched. The germline V gene has CDR1 MNHNS and CDR2 SASEGT. The CDR3 sequence is CASSEQPGTARSPLHF. In nucleotides, the CDR3 is TGTGCCAGCAGTGAGCAGCCCGGGACAGCAAGATCACCCCTCCACTTT.

In this sample, this clone turned up once. The rearrangement joins TRBV25-1 to TRBJ2-3; no clear D. The germline gives CDR1 MGHDK, CDR2 SYGVNS. CDR3 length: 13 amino acids. Trimming pared 8 bases from V and 2 bases from J, leaving 11 bases between. CDR3 nucleotide sequence: TGTGCCAGCTGCCCACAGTCCACAGATACGCAGTATTTT. Residues: CASCPQSTDTQYF.

The chain is built from TRBV6-2 or TRBV6-3 and TRBJ2-4, with TRBD1 matching 7 bases. CDR1 is MNHEY, CDR2 SVGEGT, per germline. Trimming took 2 bases from V and 3 from J; bases not matched to a gene: 16. The length of the CDR3 is 19 residues. CDR3 in amino acids: CASSYRRPDEGAVKNIQYF. CDR3 DNA: TGTGCCAGCAGTTACAGGAGGCCTGATGAGGGGGCGGTCAAAAACATTCAGTACTTC.

The chain combines TRBV15 with TRBJ1-6; D call uncertain. V lost 0 bases and J lost 1, with 7 bases in between. Germline values: CDR1 LNHNV, CDR2 YYDKDF (reference sequence). The CDR3 is 16 amino acids. Here the CDR3 reads CATSRESRSYNSPLHF. In nucleotides, the CDR3 is TGTGCCACCAGCAGAGAGAGCCGGTCCTATAATTCACCCCTCCACTTT.

In its sample, this clone was seen a few times. V and J are TRBV5-5 and TRBJ1-4, with TRBD1 matching over 10 bases. Germline V lookup: CDR1 SGHKS, CDR2 YYEKEE (reference sequence). V lost 2 bases, J lost 7 bases, and 2 bases stayed unmatched. The CDR3 totals 14 residues. CDR3 in DNA: TGTGCCAGCAGCTTTGACAGGGGGCTTGAAAAACTGTTTTTT. This codes for CASSFDRGLEKLFF.

The chain couples TRBV5-1 to TRBJ1-1; D is uncertain. The CDR3 is made up of 14 amino acids. V gave up 5 bases and J gave up 1 base, with 12 bases separating them. Germline CDR1 SGHRS, CDR2 YFSETQ. CDR3 loop: CASSPGPANTEAFF. The CDR3 DNA reads TGCGCCAGCAGTCCGGGTCCCGCGAACACTGAAGCTTTCTTT.